The clone carrying this T cell receptor (beta chain) was seen only a few times. Its antigen is unknown. The CDR3 spans 15 residues. CDR1 and CDR2 (germline): SGHTA, FQGNSA. The junction had 13 bases not matched to a gene; V was cut back by 5 bases and J by 10 bases. Both 60 Vbeta primers and 13 Jbeta primers went into the PCR. Clones were sequenced by immunoSEQ multiplex PCR, and TCRdb holds only the in-frame ones, with some missing. The data contain roughly 120,000 clones, approximately 80% of them singletons. The sample comes from a study of cytomegalovirus exposure and HLA in healthy donors. Overall study findings and caveats: Segments of the TCR beta V type were, in most cases, productive about 87% or about 30% of the time in an earlier analysis.

The specimen sequenced was PBMCs. The V gene is TRBV7-2, the J gene TRBJ1-1, with 10 nucleotides matching TRBD1. The TCR comes from a young woman in good health and CMV-seronegative. The CDR3 coding sequence is TGTGCCAGCAGCCCACCCGGACAGGGGGTATTACGAGCTTTCTTT. It is translated as CASSPPGQGVLRAFF.